This is a list of T cell receptor beta chains from one sample in a study of graft-versus-host responses after intestinal transplantation. What these receptors recognize is not known. Assay used: immunoSEQ multiplex PCR; TCRdb lists only in-frame clones, some missing. This sample has tens of thousands of clones; approximately 90% occur once, and the top ten carry under 6.5%. Sequences were derived from unstimulated CD8+ T cells sorted from spleen or lymph node cells, sampled before intestinal transplant. The source of these receptors is a human donor who received an intestinal transplant. The CDR3 runs from the conserved cysteine through the conserved F or W. Each record gives: clone size, V gene, D gene, J gene, CDR3 DNA, CDR3 protein. D genes are given only for firm matches. Clone size, where shown, is once, few, many, or a class for clones that have expanded.

abundance: .
v_gene: TRBV5-6
d_gene: TRBD2
j_gene: TRBJ2-7
CDR3nt: TGTGCCAGTTCTGCCGGGACTAGCTCCTACGAGCAGTACTTC
CDR3aa: CASSAGTSSYEQYF

abundance: .
v_gene: TRBV6-5
d_gene: .
j_gene: TRBJ2-7
CDR3nt: TGTGCCAGCAGTCTGCTCGGGGTAAGGTTCTACGAGCAGTACTTC
CDR3aa: CASSLLGVRFYEQYF

abundance: medium-sized
v_gene: TRBV6-1
d_gene: TRBD2
j_gene: TRBJ2-7
CDR3nt: TGTGCCAGCAGTGAAGGGACTAGCGGGAGTTACGAGCAGTACTTC
CDR3aa: CASSEGTSGSYEQYF

abundance: .
v_gene: TRBV9
d_gene: TRBD2
j_gene: TRBJ2-2
CDR3nt: TGTGCCAGCAGCCCTAGCGGACGGACCGGGGAGCTGTTTTTT
CDR3aa: CASSPSGRTGELFF

abundance: .
v_gene: TRBV27
d_gene: .
j_gene: TRBJ1-1
CDR3nt: TGTGCCAGCAGCCCCATTAGCCCGAACACTGAAGCTTTCTTT
CDR3aa: CASSPISPNTEAFF

abundance: .
v_gene: TRBV18
d_gene: .
j_gene: TRBJ1-6
CDR3nt: TGTGCCAGCTCACCCGCGAGAGTCCCTGAACCCTATAATTCACCCCTCCACTTT
CDR3aa: CASSPARVPEPYNSPLHF

abundance: .
v_gene: TRBV15
d_gene: .
j_gene: TRBJ1-1
CDR3nt: TGTGCCACCAGCAGAGACCGGGGGACCACTGAAGCTTTCTTT
CDR3aa: CATSRDRGTTEAFF

abundance: .
v_gene: TRBV20-1
d_gene: .
j_gene: TRBJ2-7
CDR3nt: TGCAGTGCTAGGGAGGGGAGCGAGCAGTACTTC
CDR3aa: CSAREGSEQYF

abundance: .
v_gene: TRBV7-3
d_gene: TRBD1
j_gene: TRBJ1-1
CDR3nt: TGTGCCAGCAGCCAGGGGGGGAACACTGAAGCTTTCTTT
CDR3aa: CASSQGGNTEAFF

abundance: .
v_gene: TRBV7-9
d_gene: .
j_gene: TRBJ2-5
CDR3nt: TGTGCCAGCAGCCCCCTAGGTAGGGATCAAGAGACCCAGTACTTC
CDR3aa: CASSPLGRDQETQYF

abundance: .
v_gene: TRBV2
d_gene: TRBD1
j_gene: TRBJ1-2
CDR3nt: TGTGCCAGCAGTGAACCGAGACAGGGAAACTATGGCTACACCTTC
CDR3aa: CASSEPRQGNYGYTF

abundance: .
v_gene: TRBV9
d_gene: .
j_gene: TRBJ2-5
CDR3nt: TGTGCCAGCAGCCCCCCCGGGGGTCAAGAGACCCAGTACTTC
CDR3aa: CASSPPGGQETQYF

abundance: once
v_gene: TRBV4-1
d_gene: .
j_gene: TRBJ2-5
CDR3nt: TGCGCCAGCAGCCAAGTAGTGGGGTTTCAAGAGACCCAGTACTTC
CDR3aa: CASSQVVGFQETQYF

abundance: few
v_gene: TRBV19
d_gene: .
j_gene: TRBJ2-3
CDR3nt: TGTGCCAGTAGTATAACGGGGGCGGGGACAGATACGCAGTATTTT
CDR3aa: CASSITGAGTDTQYF

abundance: few
v_gene: TRBV6-4
d_gene: TRBD1
j_gene: TRBJ1-6
CDR3nt: TGTGCCAGCAGGGCCGGGACAGGGTACTCACCCCTCCACTTT
CDR3aa: CASRAGTGYSPLHF

abundance: .
v_gene: TRBV28
d_gene: .
j_gene: TRBJ1-1
CDR3nt: TGTGCCAGCAAGCGGGGGATGGAGAACACTGAAGCTTTCTTT
CDR3aa: CASKRGMENTEAFF

abundance: .
v_gene: TRBV18
d_gene: TRBD1
j_gene: TRBJ1-1
CDR3nt: TGTGCCAGCTCACGGCGGACAGGGACGAGCACTGAAGCTTTCTTT
CDR3aa: CASSRRTGTSTEAFF

abundance: .
v_gene: TRBV5-4
d_gene: .
j_gene: TRBJ2-5
CDR3nt: TGTGCCAGCAGCTTCCAGGGGGGCGGAGAGACCCAGTACTTC
CDR3aa: CASSFQGGGETQYF

abundance: .
v_gene: TRBV19
d_gene: .
j_gene: TRBJ1-2
CDR3nt: TGTGCCAGTAGTATGGTACAGGTCCATGGCTACACCTTC
CDR3aa: CASSMVQVHGYTF

abundance: once
v_gene: TRBV2
d_gene: .
j_gene: TRBJ2-3
CDR3nt: TGTGCCAGCAGTACAACTAGAGAGCAAGATACAGATACGCAGTATTTT
CDR3aa: CASSTTREQDTDTQYF

abundance: .
v_gene: TRBV9
d_gene: .
j_gene: TRBJ2-7
CDR3nt: TGTGCCAGCAGCCCGCGACTAGTCGGCGACGAGCAGTACTTC
CDR3aa: CASSPRLVGDEQYF

abundance: .
v_gene: TRBV5-6
d_gene: .
j_gene: TRBJ2-5
CDR3nt: TGTGCCAGCAGCTGGGGGAGTAGCCAAGAGACCCAGTACTTC
CDR3aa: CASSWGSSQETQYF

abundance: once
v_gene: TRBV18
d_gene: .
j_gene: TRBJ1-2
CDR3nt: TGTGCCAGCTCACCCGGGACCGTCTATGGCTACACCTTC
CDR3aa: CASSPGTVYGYTF

abundance: .
v_gene: TRBV6-5
d_gene: TRBD2
j_gene: TRBJ2-2
CDR3nt: TGTGCCAGCGAACGGGGGCTAGCGGGCACCGGGGAGCTGTTTTTT
CDR3aa: CASERGLAGTGELFF

abundance: once
v_gene: TRBV28
d_gene: TRBD2
j_gene: TRBJ2-1
CDR3nt: TGTGCCAGCGGAATAGCGGGAGTCTACAATGAGCAGTTCTTC
CDR3aa: CASGIAGVYNEQFF

abundance: .
v_gene: TRBV11-2
d_gene: TRBD1
j_gene: TRBJ2-2
CDR3nt: TGTGCCAGCAGCTTCGGACAGGGTGGCACCGGGGAGCTGTTTTTT
CDR3aa: CASSFGQGGTGELFF

abundance: .
v_gene: TRBV7-6
d_gene: TRBD2
j_gene: TRBJ2-3
CDR3nt: TGTGCCAGCAGCTTGGGACTAGCGGGAACTAGCACAGATACGCAGTATTTT
CDR3aa: CASSLGLAGTSTDTQYF

abundance: .
v_gene: TRBV5-4
d_gene: TRBD2
j_gene: TRBJ2-1
CDR3nt: TGTGCCAGCAGCTTGCCCGGGAGGTCCAATGAGCAGTTCTTC
CDR3aa: CASSLPGRSNEQFF

abundance: .
v_gene: TRBV7-6
d_gene: .
j_gene: TRBJ2-1
CDR3nt: TGTGCCAGCAGCTTAGGACCCTCGTGGAGAATTGATGAGCAGTTCTTC
CDR3aa: CASSLGPSWRIDEQFF

abundance: .
v_gene: TRBV12-5
d_gene: .
j_gene: TRBJ2-1
CDR3nt: TGTGCTAGTGGTTTATCCCCTCGGGCATTCGGGCAGTTCTTC
CDR3aa: CASGLSPRAFGQFF

abundance: .
v_gene: TRBV5-1
d_gene: TRBD1
j_gene: TRBJ1-1
CDR3nt: TGTGCCAGCAGCTTGGAGGGACAGATGAACACTGAAGCTTTCTTT
CDR3aa: CASSLEGQMNTEAFF

abundance: few
v_gene: TRBV4-1
d_gene: .
j_gene: TRBJ1-1
CDR3nt: TGCGCCAGCAGCCAAGAGGGGTTGGACACTGAAGCTTTCTTT
CDR3aa: CASSQEGLDTEAFF

abundance: .
v_gene: TRBV16
d_gene: .
j_gene: TRBJ1-4
CDR3nt: TGTGCCAGCAGCCAATCAGCGACAGCTTACAATGAAAAACTGTTTTTT
CDR3aa: CASSQSATAYNEKLFF

abundance: .
v_gene: TRBV4-1
d_gene: TRBD2
j_gene: TRBJ2-7
CDR3nt: TGCGCCAGCAGCCAAGTCCTCCCTCGCGGGAGACACTACGAGCAGTACTTC
CDR3aa: CASSQVLPRGRHYEQYF

abundance: .
v_gene: TRBV6-5
d_gene: TRBD1
j_gene: TRBJ2-7
CDR3nt: TGTGCCAGCAGTTACGGACAGGGTGCCTACGAGCAGTACTTC
CDR3aa: CASSYGQGAYEQYF

abundance: .
v_gene: TRBV5-6
d_gene: TRBD1
j_gene: TRBJ2-7
CDR3nt: TGTGCCAGCAGCTTGGCTTATACAGGGGCCACCTACGAGCAGTACTTC
CDR3aa: CASSLAYTGATYEQYF

abundance: .
v_gene: TRBV13
d_gene: .
j_gene: TRBJ2-5
CDR3nt: TGTGCCAGCAGCTTAGGACCACCGGGGGAGACCCAGTACTTC
CDR3aa: CASSLGPPGETQYF

abundance: once
v_gene: TRBV9
d_gene: .
j_gene: TRBJ1-1
CDR3nt: TGTGCCAGCAGTTTAGGAAGGGGCACTGAAGCTTTCTTT
CDR3aa: CASSLGRGTEAFF

abundance: once
v_gene: TRBV19
d_gene: .
j_gene: TRBJ2-1
CDR3nt: TGTGCCAGTGGCAGGGATGGGTACAATGAGCAGTTCTTC
CDR3aa: CASGRDGYNEQFF

abundance: .
v_gene: TRBV2
d_gene: TRBD1
j_gene: TRBJ2-6
CDR3nt: TGTGCCAGCAGGGAAACCGGACAGGGGAGATCCAACGTCCTGACTTTC
CDR3aa: CASRETGQGRSNVLTF

abundance: few
v_gene: TRBV13
d_gene: .
j_gene: TRBJ1-1
CDR3nt: TGTGCCAGCAGCTACGGAACTGAAGCTTTCTTT
CDR3aa: CASSYGTEAFF

abundance: .
v_gene: TRBV9
d_gene: .
j_gene: TRBJ2-3
CDR3nt: TGTGCCAGCAGCGCCTGGGACGGGGACTGGGATACGCAGTATTTT
CDR3aa: CASSAWDGDWDTQYF

abundance: .
v_gene: TRBV11-2
d_gene: TRBD1
j_gene: TRBJ1-4
CDR3nt: TGTGCCAGCAGCCCACCGGGACAGGGCGGTGGGAAACTGTTTTTT
CDR3aa: CASSPPGQGGGKLFF

abundance: .
v_gene: TRBV5-1
d_gene: .
j_gene: TRBJ2-5
CDR3nt: TGCGCCAGCAGCGGAGGGACAGACCAAGAGACCCAGTACTTC
CDR3aa: CASSGGTDQETQYF

abundance: .
v_gene: TRBV28
d_gene: TRBD1
j_gene: TRBJ1-4
CDR3nt: TGTGCCAGCAGTCCGGACAGGGAGTATGAAAAACTGTTTTTT
CDR3aa: CASSPDREYEKLFF

abundance: .
v_gene: TRBV18
d_gene: .
j_gene: TRBJ1-4
CDR3nt: TGTGCCAGCTCACCAGCGGGGCCCTATAATGAAAAACTGTTTTTT
CDR3aa: CASSPAGPYNEKLFF